This TCR beta chain derives from a study of blood T cell repertoires in COVID-19. The CDR3 contains 12 residues. Trimming stripped 1 base from V and 8 bases from J, with 8 bases between. The germline gives CDR1 SGHTA, CDR2 FQGNSA. Some clones are missing from TCRdb's copy, which holds only in-frame ones; the method was immunoSEQ multiplex PCR. The data show roughly 200,000 clones, with approximately 86% seen just once and around 4% held by the top ten. The material sequenced was PBMCs or T cells enriched from blood (not recorded which). The chain has TRBV7-2 and TRBJ1-2; D gene ambiguous. The clonotype originates from a woman between 35 and 50 years old with acute COVID-19. CDR3 loop: CASSLDGNGYTF. CDR3 in DNA: TGTGCCAGCAGCTTAGACGGGAACGGCTACACCTTC.